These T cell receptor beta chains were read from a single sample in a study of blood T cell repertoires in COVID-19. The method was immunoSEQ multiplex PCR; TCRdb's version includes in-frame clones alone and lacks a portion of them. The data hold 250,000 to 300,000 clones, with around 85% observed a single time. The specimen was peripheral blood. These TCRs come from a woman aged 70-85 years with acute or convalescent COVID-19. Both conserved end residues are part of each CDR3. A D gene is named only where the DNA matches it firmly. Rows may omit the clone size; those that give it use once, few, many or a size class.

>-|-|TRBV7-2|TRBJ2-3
TGTGCCAGCAGCTTCGTGAGGGGGGGCACCGATACGCAGTATTTT
CASSFVRGGTDTQYF
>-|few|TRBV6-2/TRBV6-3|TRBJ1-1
TGTGCCAGCAGTTACACAGGGAACACTGAAGCTTTCTTT
CASSYTGNTEAFF
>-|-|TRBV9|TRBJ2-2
TGTGCCAGCAGCGTATCAGTGAACACCGGGGAGCTGTTTTTT
CASSVSVNTGELFF
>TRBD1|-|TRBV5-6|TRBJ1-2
TGTGCCAGCAGCCCGGACCACAGGGGCTATGGCTACACCTTC
CASSPDHRGYGYTF
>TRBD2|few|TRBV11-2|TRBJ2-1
TGTGCCAGCGGGGGGGGACCGAGCTCCTACAATGAGCAGTTCTTC
CASGGGPSSYNEQFF
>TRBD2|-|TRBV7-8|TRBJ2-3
TGTGCCAGCAGTCCTGCCGGGGGGATAAGGGATACGCAGTATTTT
CASSPAGGIRDTQYF
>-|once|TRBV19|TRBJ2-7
TGTGCCAGTCGAGAAACAGGATACTACGAGCAGTACTTC
CASRETGYYEQYF
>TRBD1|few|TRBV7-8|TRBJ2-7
TGTGCCAGCAGCTCGCCAACCCGGACAGGCTACGAGCAGTACTTC
CASSSPTRTGYEQYF
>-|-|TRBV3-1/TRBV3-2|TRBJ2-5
TGTGCCAGCAGCCAAGGTGGGGGCCGGGAGACCCAGTACTTC
CASSQGGGRETQYF
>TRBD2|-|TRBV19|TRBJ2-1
TGTGCCAGTAGTTCCCGGGGGACTAGCGGGGGACTCTACAATGAGCAGTTCTTC
CASSSRGTSGGLYNEQFF
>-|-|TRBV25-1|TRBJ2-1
TGTGCCAGCAGTGGCCGGGGGGCGAGTTACAATGAGCAGTTCTTC
CASSGRGASYNEQFF
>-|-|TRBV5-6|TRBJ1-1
TGTGCCAGCAGCTTGTCCCGGACACAGTACACTGAAGCTTTCTTT
CASSLSRTQYTEAFF
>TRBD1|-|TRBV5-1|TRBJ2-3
TGCGCCAGCAGCTTGGGGACAGGGGGCGGGACAGATACGCAGTATTTT
CASSLGTGGGTDTQYF
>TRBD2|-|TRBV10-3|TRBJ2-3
TGTGCCATCAGTGAGTCAAGGGGACTAGTAAGAGATACGCAGTATTTT
CAISESRGLVRDTQYF
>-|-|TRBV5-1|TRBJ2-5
TGCGCCAGCAGCTTGGCCCTAGCTCACCAAGAGACCCAGTACTTC
CASSLALAHQETQYF
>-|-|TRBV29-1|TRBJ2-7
TGCAGCGTTGAAGTTGCGGAGACCTACGAGCAGTACTTC
CSVEVAETYEQYF
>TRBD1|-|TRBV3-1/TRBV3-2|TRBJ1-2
TGTGCCAGCAGCCAGTCTGCGGGACAGGCAGGATGGGGCTACACCTTC
CASSQSAGQAGWGYTF
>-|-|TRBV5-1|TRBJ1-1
TGCGCCAGCAGCTCCGACAGGATTGGGACTGAAGCTTTCTTT
CASSSDRIGTEAFF
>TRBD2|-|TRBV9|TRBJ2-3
TGTGCCAGCAGCCTAGGGGGCGGCGGGGGGGCTGCAGATACGCAGTATTTT
CASSLGGGGGAADTQYF
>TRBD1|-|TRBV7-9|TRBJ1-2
TGTGCCAGCAGCTTAGCAGGGGGCAAAACATATAACTATGGCTACACCTTC
CASSLAGGKTYNYGYTF
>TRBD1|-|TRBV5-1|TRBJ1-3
TGCGCCAGCAGCCCTGGGGACAGGGAAGGAAACACCATATATTTT
CASSPGDREGNTIYF
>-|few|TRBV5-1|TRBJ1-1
TGCGCCAGCAGCTTTGGAGGCACTGAAGCTTTCTTT
CASSFGGTEAFF
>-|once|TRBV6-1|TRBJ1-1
TGTGCCAGCAGTGCCACACAGGGAAGGAGGAACACTGAAGCTTTCTTT
CASSATQGRRNTEAFF
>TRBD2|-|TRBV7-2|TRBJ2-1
TGTGCCAGCAGCATCTCAAGCGGGGGGGCCTACAATGAGCAGTTCTTC
CASSISSGGAYNEQFF